This record concerns one TCR beta chain sequence. Its antigen is currently unknown. A multiplex PCR was run with 60 Vbeta primers and 13 Jbeta primers. Authors' processing steps: The count from a later analysis was 79 million or so unique TCR beta chains, some 12 million of them shared. The assay was immunoSEQ multiplex PCR, and TCRdb's table has in-frame clones only and misses some. V and J calls and clone size are as listed in that table; D and trimming were resolved from the DNA. The repertoire includes about 180,000 clones, 77% of them detected once, and roughly 1.5% sits in the top ten. J lost 3 bases, V lost 4 bases, and 9 bases had no gene match. The CDR3 spans 16 residues. CDR1 and CDR2 (germline): SGHDT, YYEEEE. The source of the sample is a study of cytomegalovirus exposure and HLA in healthy donors. Whole-study findings and limits: Links to common viral pathogens appeared, in a later analysis, for several of the most significant clusters. After further analysis at a later stage, 16,951 TCR beta sequences were associated with HLA alleles at 0.05 false discovery rate.

The material sequenced was PBMCs. This TCR was sampled from a man between 18 and 35 years old in good health and CMV-seronegative. The chain is built from TRBV5-6 and TRBJ1-4; 7 nucleotides match TRBD1. CDR3 protein: CASSLLRQGANEKLFF. The CDR3, as DNA: TGTGCCAGCAGCCTACTCCGACAGGGTGCTAATGAAAAACTGTTTTTT.